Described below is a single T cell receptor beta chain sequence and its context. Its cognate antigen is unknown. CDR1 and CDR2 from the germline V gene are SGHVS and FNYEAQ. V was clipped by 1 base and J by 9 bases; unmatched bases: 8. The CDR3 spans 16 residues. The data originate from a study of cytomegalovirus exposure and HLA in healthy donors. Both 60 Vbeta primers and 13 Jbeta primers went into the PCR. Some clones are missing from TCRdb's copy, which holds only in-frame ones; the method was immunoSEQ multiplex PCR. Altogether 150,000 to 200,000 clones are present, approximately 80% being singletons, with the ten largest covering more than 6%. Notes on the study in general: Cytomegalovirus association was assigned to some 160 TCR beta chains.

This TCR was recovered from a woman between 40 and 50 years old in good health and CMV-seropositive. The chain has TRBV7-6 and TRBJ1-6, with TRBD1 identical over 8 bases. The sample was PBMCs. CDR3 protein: CASSLVRQGSGSPLHF. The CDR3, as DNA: TGTGCCAGCAGCTTAGTAAGACAGGGGTCGGGTTCACCCCTCCACTTT.